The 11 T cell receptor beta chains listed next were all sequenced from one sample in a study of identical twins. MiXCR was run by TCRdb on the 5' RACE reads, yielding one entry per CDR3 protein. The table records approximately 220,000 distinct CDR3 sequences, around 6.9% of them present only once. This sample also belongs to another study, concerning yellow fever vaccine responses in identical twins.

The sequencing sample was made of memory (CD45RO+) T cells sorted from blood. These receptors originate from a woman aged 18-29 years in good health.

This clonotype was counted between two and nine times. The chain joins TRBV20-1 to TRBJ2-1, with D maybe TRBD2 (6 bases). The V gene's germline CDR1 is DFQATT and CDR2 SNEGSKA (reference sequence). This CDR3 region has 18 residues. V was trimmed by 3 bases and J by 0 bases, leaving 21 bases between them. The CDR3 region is CSARRGGARNFSYNEQFF. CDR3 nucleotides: TGCAGTGCTAGGAGAGGAGGGGCCCGAAATTTCTCCTACAATGAGCAGTTCTTC.

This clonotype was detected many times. This CDR3 reads CASSYGTTTYYEQYF. CDR3 nucleotide sequence: TGCGCCAGCAGCTATGGGACAACGACCTACTACGAGCAGTACTTC. The chain links TRBV5-1 to TRBJ2-7; D perhaps matches TRBD1 (6 bases). V was pared by 3 bases and J by 3 bases, with 16 bases between. Germline V gene sequence: CDR1 SGHRS, CDR2 YFSETQ. CDR3 length: 15 residues.

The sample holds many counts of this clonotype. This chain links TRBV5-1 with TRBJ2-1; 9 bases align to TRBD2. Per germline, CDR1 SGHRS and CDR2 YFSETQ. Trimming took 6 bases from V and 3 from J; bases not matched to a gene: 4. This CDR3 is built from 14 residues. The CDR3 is CASTLAGFYNEQFF. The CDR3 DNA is TGCGCCAGCACCCTAGCGGGATTCTACAATGAGCAGTTCTTC.

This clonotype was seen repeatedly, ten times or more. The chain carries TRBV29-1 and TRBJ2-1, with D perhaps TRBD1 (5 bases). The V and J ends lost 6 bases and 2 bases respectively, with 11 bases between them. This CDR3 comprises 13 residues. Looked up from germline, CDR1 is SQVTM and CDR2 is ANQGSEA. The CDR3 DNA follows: TGCAGCGTAGGCACAGGAGCCTACAATGAGCAGTTCTTC. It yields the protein CSVGTGAYNEQFF.

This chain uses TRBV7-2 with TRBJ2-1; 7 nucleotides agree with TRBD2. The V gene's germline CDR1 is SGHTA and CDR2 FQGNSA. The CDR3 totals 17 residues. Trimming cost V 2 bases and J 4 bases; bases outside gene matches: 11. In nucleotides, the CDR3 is TGTGCCAGCAGCTTAAAGACGAGCGGGGCAAAATACAATGAGCAGTTCTTC. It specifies CASSLKTSGAKYNEQFF. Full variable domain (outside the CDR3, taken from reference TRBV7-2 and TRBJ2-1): GAGVSQSPSNKVTEKGKDVELRCDPISGHTALYWYRQSLGQGLEFLIYFQGNSAPDKSGLPSDRFSAERTGGSVSTLTIQRTQQEDSAVYLCASSLKTSGAKYNEQFFGPGTRLTVL.

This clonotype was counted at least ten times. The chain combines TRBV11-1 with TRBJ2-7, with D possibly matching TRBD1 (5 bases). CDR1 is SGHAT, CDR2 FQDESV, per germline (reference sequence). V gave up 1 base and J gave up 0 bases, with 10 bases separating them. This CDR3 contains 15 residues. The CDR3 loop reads CASSLVGHSSYEQYF. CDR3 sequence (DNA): TGTGCCAGCAGCTTAGTCGGACACAGCTCCTACGAGCAGTACTTC.

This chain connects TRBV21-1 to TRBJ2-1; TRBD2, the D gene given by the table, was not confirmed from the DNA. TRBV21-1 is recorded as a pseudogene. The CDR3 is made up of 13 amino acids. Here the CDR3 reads CASTKRREDEQFF. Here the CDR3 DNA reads TGTGCCAGCACCAAAAGGCGAGAGGATGAGCAGTTCTTC.

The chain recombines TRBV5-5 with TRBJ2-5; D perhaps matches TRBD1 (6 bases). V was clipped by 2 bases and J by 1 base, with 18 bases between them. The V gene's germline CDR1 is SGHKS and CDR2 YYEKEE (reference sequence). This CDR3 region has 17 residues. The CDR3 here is CASSFRFRGGFQETQYF. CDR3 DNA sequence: TGTGCCAGCAGCTTTCGTTTCAGGGGCGGCTTCCAAGAGACCCAGTACTTC.

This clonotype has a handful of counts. The CDR3 sequence is CASSFGGGGPTDTQYF. As DNA, the CDR3 is TGTGCCAGCAGCTTCGGAGGGGGGGGGCCCACAGATACGCAGTATTTT. The rearrangement joins TRBV7-3 to TRBJ2-3, with D perhaps TRBD2 (7 bases). CDR3 size: 16 residues. CDR1 is SGHTA, CDR2 FQGTGA, per germline. V was shortened by 3 bases and J by 2 bases, with 15 bases between the two germline ends.

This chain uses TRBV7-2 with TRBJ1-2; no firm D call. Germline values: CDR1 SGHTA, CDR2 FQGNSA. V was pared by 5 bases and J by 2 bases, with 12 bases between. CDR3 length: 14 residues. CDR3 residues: CASSTQRLNYGYTF. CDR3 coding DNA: TGTGCCAGCAGCACTCAGCGCCTAAACTATGGCTACACCTTC.

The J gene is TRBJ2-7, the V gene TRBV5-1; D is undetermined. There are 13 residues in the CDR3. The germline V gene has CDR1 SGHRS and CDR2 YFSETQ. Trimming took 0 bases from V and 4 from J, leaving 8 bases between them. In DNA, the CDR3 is TGCGCCAGCAGCTTGGCGATGTTTTACGAGCAGTACTTC. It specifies CASSLAMFYEQYF.